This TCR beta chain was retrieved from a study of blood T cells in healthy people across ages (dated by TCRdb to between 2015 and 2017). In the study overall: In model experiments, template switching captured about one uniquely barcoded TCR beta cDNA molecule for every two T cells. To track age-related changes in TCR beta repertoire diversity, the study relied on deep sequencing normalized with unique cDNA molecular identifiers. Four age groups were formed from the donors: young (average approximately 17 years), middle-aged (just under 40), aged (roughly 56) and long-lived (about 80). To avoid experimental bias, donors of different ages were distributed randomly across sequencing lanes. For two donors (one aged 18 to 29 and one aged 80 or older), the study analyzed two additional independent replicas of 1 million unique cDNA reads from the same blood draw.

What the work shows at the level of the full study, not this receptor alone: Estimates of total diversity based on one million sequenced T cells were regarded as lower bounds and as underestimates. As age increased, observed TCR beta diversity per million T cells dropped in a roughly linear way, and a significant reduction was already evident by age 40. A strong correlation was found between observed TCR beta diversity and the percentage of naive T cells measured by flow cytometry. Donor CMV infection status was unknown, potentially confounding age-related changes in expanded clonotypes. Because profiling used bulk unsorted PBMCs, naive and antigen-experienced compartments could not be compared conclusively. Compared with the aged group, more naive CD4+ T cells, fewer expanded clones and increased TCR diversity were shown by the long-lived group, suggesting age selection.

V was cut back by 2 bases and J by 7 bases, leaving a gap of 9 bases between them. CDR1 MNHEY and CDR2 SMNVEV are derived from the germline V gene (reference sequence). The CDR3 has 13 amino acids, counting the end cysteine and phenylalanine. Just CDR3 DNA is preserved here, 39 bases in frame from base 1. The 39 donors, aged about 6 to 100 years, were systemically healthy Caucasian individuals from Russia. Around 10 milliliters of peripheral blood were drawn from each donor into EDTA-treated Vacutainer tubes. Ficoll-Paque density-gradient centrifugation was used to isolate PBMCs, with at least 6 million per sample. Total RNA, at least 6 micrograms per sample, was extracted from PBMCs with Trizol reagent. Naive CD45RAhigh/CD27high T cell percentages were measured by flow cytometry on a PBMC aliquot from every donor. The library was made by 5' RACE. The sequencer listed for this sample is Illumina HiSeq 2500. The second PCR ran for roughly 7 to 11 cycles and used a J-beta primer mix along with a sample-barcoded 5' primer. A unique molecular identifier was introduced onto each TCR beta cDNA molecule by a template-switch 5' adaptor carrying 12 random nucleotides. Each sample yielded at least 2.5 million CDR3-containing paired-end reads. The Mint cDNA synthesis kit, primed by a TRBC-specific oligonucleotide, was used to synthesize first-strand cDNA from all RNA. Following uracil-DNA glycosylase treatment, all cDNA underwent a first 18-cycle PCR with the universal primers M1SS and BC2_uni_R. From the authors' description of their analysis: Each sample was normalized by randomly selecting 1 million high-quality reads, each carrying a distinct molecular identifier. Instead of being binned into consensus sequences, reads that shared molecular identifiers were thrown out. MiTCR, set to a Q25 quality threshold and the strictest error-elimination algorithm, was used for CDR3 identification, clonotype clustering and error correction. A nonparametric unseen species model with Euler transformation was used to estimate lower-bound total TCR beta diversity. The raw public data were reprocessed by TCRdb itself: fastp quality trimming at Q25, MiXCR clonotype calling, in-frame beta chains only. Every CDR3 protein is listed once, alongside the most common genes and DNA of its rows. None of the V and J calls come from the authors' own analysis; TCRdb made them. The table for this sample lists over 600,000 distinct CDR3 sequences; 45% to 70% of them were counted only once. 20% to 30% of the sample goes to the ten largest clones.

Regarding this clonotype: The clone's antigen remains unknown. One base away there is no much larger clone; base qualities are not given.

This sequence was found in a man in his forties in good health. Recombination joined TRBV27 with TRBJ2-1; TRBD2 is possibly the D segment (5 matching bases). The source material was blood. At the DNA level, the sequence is TGTGCCAGCAGTTTACCCTCGGGAAATGAGCAGTTCTTC. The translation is CASSLPSGNEQFF.